The subject of this entry is one T cell receptor beta chain. Its antigen remains unidentified. This record comes from a study of T cell repertoires in cytomegalovirus infection. The study's findings and limits: The study found HLA-C-restricted CMV-specific TCR beta clonotypes dominating the ex vivo response.

The germline CDR1 and CDR2 sequences are SGHAT and FQDESV (reference sequence). This CDR3 comprises 15 residues. Trimming took 5 bases from V and 2 from J; bases not matched to a gene: 8. TCRdb processed the reads anew with MiXCR; each CDR3 protein has one entry. The sample yields 150,000 to 180,000 distinct CDR3 sequences, about a quarter seen once. This receptor was taken from a human donor in good health (CMV status not recorded). Some clones in this sample may be carry-over from other donors' samples. Sequencing was done on a sample of PBMCs. The chain is built from TRBV11-1 and TRBJ2-5; 7 bases line up with TRBD2. Here the CDR3 DNA reads TGTGCCAGCAGCCTATCAGGACTAGGACAAGAGACCCAGTACTTC. Its translation: CASSLSGLGQETQYF. Together with reference TRBV11-1 and TRBJ2-5, the CDR3 gives the full variable domain: EAEVAQSPRYKITEKSQAVAFWCDPISGHATLYWYRQILGQGPELLVQFQDESVVDDSQLPKDRFSAERLKGVDSTLKIQPAELGDSAMYLCASSLSGLGQETQYFGPGTRLLVL.